The clone carrying this T cell receptor (beta chain) was detected ten times or more. Its antigen remains unknown. This sample stems from a study of T-cell memory formation after mild COVID-19. The study, taken as a whole, reports: CD4+ bias marked clones expanding day 15 to 37, unlike balanced contracting clones.

The CDR3 has 14 amino acids. V lost 4 bases and J lost 7; bases outside the gene matches: 3. CDR1 is LGHNA, CDR2 YSLEER, per germline. TCRdb passed the 5' RACE reads through MiXCR, listing each CDR3 protein once. The profile shows 150,000 to 200,000 distinct CDR3 sequences, 10% to 15% of them singletons. The sequenced sample consisted of PBMCs or a T cell subset sorted from them (not recorded which). The sequence came from a young man who had mild COVID-19 (a few samples of this study predate the infection). Cell type and time point are not known. The chain links TRBV4-3 to TRBJ2-2; 10 positions match TRBD1. As DNA, the CDR3 is TGCGCCAGCAGCCCGGACAGGGGGAGCGGGGAGCTGTTTTTT. Its translation: CASSPDRGSGELFF.